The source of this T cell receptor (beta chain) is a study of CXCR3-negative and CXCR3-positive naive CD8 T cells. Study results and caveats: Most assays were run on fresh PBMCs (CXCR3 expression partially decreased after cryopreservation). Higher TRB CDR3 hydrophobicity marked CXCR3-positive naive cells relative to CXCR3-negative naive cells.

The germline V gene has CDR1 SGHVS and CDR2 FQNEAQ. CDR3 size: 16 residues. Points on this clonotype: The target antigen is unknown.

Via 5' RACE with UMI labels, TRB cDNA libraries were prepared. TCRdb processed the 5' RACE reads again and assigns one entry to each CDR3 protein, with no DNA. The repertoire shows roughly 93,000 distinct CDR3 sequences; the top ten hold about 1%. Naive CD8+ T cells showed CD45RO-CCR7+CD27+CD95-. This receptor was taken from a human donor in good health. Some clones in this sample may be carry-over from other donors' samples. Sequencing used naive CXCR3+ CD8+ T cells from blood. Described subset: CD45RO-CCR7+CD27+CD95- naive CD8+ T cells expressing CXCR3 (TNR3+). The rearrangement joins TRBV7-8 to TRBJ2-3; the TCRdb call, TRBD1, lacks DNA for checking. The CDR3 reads CASSLATGPSTDTQYF.